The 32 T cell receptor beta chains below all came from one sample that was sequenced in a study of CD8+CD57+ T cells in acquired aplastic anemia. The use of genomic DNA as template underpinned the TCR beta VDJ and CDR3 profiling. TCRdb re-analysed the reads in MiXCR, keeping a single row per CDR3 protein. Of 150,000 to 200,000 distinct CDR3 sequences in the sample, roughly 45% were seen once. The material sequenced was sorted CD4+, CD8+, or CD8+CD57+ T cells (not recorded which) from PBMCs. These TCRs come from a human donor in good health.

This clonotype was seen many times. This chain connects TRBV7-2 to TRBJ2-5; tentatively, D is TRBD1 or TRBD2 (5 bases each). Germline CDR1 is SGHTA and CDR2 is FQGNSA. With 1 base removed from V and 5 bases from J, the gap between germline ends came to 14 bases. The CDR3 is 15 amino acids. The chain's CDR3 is CASSLDGRAGETQYF. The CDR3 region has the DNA TGTGCCAGCAGCTTAGATGGCAGGGCGGGCGAGACCCAGTACTTC.

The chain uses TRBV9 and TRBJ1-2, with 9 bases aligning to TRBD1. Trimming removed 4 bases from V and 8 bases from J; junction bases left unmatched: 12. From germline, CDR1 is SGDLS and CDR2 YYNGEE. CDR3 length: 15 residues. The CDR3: CASSPRDRDFGGYTF. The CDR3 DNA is TGTGCCAGCAGCCCCCGGGACAGGGATTTCGGGGGCTACACCTTC.

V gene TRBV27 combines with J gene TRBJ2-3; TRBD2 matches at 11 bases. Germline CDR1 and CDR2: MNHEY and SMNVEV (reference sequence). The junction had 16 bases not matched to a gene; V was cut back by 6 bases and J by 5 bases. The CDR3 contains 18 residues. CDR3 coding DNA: TGTGCCAGCAGGGCGGGGACTAGCGGCCCTACGCGGAGAGATACGCAGTATTTT. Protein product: CASRAGTSGPTRRDTQYF.

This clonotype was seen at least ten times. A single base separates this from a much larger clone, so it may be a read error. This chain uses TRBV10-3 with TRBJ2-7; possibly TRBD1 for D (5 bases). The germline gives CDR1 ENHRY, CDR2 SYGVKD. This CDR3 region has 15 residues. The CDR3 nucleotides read TGTGCCATCAGTGAGTCGAAAGGGGTCTCCCACGAGCAGTACTTC. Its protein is CAISESKGVSHEQYF.

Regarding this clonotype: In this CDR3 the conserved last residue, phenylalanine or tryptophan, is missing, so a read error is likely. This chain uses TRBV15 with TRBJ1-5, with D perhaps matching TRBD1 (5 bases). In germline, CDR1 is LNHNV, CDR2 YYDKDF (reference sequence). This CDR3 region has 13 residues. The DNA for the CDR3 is TGTGTCAGCAGTCGCAGGGATAATCAGCCCCAGCATCTT. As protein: CVSSRRDNQPQHL.

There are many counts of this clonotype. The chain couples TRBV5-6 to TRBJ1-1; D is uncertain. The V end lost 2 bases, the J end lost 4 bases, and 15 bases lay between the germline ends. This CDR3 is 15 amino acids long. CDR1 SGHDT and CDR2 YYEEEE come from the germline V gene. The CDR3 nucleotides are TGTGCCAGCAGCTTATTCTCGGGCGCGATCACTGAAGCTTTCTTT. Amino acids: CASSLFSGAITEAFF. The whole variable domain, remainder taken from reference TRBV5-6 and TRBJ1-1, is DAGVTQSPTHLIKTRGQQVTLRCSPKSGHDTVSWYQQALGQGPQFIFQYYEEEERQRGNFPDRFSGHQFPNYSSELNVNALLLGDSALYLCASSLFSGAITEAFFGQGTRLTVV.

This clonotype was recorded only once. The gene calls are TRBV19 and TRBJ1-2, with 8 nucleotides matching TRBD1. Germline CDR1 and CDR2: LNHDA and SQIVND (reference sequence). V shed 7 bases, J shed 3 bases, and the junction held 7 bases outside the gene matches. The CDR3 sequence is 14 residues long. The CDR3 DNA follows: TGTGCCAGTACCCTAGGACAGGGTTACTATGGCTACACCTTC. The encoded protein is CASTLGQGYYGYTF.

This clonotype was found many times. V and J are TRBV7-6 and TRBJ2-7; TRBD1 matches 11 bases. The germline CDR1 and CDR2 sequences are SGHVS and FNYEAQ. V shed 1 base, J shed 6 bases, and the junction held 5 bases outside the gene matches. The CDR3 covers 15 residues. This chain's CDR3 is CASSLDTGTGGEQYF. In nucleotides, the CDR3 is TGTGCCAGCAGCTTAGATACCGGGACAGGGGGCGAGCAGTACTTC.

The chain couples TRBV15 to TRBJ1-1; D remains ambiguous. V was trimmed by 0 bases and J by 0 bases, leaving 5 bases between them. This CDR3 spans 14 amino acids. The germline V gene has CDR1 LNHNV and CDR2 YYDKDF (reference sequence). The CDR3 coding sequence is TGTGCCACCAGCAGAGAGGCGGTGAACACTGAAGCTTTCTTT. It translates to CATSREAVNTEAFF.

In DNA form, the CDR3 reads TGTGCCAGCAGTTACTTGGGACAGGGGGGCAATCAGCCCCAGCATTTT. It yields the protein CASSYLGQGGNQPQHF. The genes are TRBV6-2 or TRBV6-3 and TRBJ1-5, with 11 bases identical to TRBD1. The CDR3 totals 16 residues. The germline gives CDR1 MNHEY, CDR2 SVGEGT. V shed 1 base and J 2 bases; nucleotides not matched to a gene: 1.

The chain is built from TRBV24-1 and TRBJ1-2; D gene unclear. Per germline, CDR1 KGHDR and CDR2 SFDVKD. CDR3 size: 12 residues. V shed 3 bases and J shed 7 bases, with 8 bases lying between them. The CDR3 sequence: CATSDPSFGYTF. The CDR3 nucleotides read TGTGCCACCAGTGATCCCTCATTTGGCTACACCTTC.

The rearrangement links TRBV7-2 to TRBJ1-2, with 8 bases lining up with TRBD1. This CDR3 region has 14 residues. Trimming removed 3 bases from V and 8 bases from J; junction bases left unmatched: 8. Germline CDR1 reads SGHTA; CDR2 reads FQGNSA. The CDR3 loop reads CASSFAGGAEGYTF. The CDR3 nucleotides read TGTGCCAGCAGCTTTGCAGGGGGCGCGGAGGGCTACACCTTC.

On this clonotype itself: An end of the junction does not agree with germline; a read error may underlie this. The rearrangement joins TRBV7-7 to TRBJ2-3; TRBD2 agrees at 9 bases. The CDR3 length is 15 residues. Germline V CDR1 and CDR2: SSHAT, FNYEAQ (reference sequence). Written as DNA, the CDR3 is TGTGCTAGCAGCCCGGGACTAGCCTCCACAGATACGCAGTCTTTC. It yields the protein CASSPGLASTDTQSF.

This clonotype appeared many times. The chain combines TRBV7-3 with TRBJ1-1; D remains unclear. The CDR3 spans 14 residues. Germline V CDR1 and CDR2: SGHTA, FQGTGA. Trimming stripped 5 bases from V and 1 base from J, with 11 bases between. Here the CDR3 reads CASSAGLQNTEAFF. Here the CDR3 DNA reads TGTGCCAGCAGCGCGGGATTACAGAACACTGAAGCTTTCTTT.

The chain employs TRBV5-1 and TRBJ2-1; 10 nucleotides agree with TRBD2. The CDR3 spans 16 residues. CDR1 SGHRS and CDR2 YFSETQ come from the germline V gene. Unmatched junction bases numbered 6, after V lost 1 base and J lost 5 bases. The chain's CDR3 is CASSLTSGMGDNEQFF. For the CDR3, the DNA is TGCGCCAGCAGCTTGACTAGCGGGATGGGGGACAATGAGCAGTTCTTC.

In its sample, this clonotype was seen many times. The DNA for the CDR3 is TGCAGTGCTAACCCCCTGGATGAGCAGTTCTTC. Protein: CSANPLDEQFF. V is TRBV20-1 and J is TRBJ2-1; D is undetermined. Per the germline V gene, CDR1 is DFQATT and CDR2 is SNEGSKA (reference sequence). Deletions cut 4 bases from V and 8 bases from J, with 9 bases between. This CDR3 is 11 amino acids long.

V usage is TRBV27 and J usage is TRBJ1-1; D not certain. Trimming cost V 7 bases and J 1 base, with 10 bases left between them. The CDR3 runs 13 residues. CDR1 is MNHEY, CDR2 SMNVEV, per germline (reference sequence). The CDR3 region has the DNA TGTGCCAGCACTGGGGTCGAGAACACTGAAGCTTTCTTT. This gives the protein CASTGVENTEAFF.

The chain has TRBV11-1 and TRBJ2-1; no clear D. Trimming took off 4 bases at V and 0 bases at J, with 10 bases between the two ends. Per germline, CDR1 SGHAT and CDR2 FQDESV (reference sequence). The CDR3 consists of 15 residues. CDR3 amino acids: CASSYRTDSYNEQFF. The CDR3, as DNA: TGTGCCAGCAGCTATAGGACGGACTCCTACAATGAGCAGTTCTTC.

This CDR3 reads CASTLAGGPADTQYF. As DNA, the CDR3 is TGTGCCAGTACCTTAGCGGGGGGCCCCGCAGATACGCAGTATTTT. The chain employs TRBV19 and TRBJ2-3, with 10 bases aligning to TRBD2. Germline V gives CDR1 LNHDA, CDR2 SQIVND (reference sequence). V trimming: 7 bases; J trimming: 4 bases; junction bases outside the gene matches: 8. The CDR3 is 15 amino acids. The variable domain in full, with the rest retrieved from reference TRBV19 and TRBJ2-3, is DGGITQSPKYLFRKEGQNVTLSCEQNLNHDAMYWYRQDPGQGLRLIYYSQIVNDFQKGDIAEGYSVSREKKESFPLTVTSAQKNPTAFYLCASTLAGGPADTQYFGPGTRLTVL.

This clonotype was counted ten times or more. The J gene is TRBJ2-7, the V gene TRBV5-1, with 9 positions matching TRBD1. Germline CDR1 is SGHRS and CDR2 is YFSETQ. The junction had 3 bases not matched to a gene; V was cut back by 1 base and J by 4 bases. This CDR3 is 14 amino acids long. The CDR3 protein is CASSLQGQGYEQYF. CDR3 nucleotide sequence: TGCGCCAGCAGCTTGCAGGGACAGGGTTACGAGCAGTACTTC.

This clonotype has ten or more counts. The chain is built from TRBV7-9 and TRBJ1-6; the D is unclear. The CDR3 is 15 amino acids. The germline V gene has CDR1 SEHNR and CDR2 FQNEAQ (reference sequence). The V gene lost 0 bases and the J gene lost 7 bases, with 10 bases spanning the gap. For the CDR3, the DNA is TGTGCCAGCAGCTTAGCAGAGGTCGGGAATTCACCCCTCCACTTT. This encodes CASSLAEVGNSPLHF.

CDR3 in DNA: TGTGCCAGCAGCGTAGGAGGGGGAGGCAATCAGCCCCAGCATTTT. Translation: CASSVGGGGNQPQHF. The rearrangement links TRBV9 to TRBJ1-5; tentatively, D is TRBD1 (6 bases). Germline lookup yields CDR1 SGDLS and CDR2 YYNGEE. V shed 0 bases and J shed 2 bases, with 9 bases lying between them. The CDR3 covers 15 residues.

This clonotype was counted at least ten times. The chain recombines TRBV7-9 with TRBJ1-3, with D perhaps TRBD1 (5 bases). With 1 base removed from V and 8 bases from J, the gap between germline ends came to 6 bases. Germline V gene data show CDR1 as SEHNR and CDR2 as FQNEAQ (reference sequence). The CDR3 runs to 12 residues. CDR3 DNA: TGTGCCAGCAGCTTAGAGGGGTACACCATATATTTT. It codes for CASSLEGYTIYF.

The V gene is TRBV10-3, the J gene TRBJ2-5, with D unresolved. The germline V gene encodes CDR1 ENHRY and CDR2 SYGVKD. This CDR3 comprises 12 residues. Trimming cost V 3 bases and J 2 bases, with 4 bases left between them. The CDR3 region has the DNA TGTGCCATCAGTGACCAGCAAGAGACCCAGTACTTC. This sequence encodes CAISDQQETQYF.

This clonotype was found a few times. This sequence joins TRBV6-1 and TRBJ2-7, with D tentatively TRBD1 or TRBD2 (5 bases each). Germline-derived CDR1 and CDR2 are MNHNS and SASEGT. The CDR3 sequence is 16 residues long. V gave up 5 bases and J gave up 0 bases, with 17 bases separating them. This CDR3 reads CASSTYVGTSSYEQYF. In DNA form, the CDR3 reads TGTGCCAGCAGTACGTACGTCGGGACGTCCTCCTACGAGCAGTACTTC.

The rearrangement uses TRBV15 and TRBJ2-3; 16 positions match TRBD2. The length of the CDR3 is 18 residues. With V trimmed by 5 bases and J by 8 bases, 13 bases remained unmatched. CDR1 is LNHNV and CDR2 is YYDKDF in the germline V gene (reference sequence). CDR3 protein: CATSGPGTSGRALATQYF. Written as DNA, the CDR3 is TGTGCCACCAGCGGACCCGGGACTAGCGGGAGGGCCCTCGCTACGCAGTATTTT.

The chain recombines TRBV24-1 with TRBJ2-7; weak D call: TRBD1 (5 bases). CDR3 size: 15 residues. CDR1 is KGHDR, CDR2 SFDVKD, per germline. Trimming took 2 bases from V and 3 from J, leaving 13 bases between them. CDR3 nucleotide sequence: TGTGCCACCAGTGATTCCGGAGAAGGGGACTACGAGCAGTACTTC. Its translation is CATSDSGEGDYEQYF.

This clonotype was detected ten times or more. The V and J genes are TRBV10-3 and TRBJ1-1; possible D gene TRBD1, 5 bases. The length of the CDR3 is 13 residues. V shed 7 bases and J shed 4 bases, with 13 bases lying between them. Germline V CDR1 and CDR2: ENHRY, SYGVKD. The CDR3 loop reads CAITNDRTTEAFF. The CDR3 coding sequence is TGTGCCATCACAAACGACAGAACCACTGAAGCTTTCTTT.

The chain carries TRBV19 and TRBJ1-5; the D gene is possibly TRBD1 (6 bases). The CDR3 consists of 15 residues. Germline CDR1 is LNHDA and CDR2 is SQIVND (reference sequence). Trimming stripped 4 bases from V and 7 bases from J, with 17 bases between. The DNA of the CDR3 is TGTGCCAGTAGTAGAGGGGGAGGGGAGCAACAGCCCCAGCATTTT. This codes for CASSRGGGEQQPQHF.

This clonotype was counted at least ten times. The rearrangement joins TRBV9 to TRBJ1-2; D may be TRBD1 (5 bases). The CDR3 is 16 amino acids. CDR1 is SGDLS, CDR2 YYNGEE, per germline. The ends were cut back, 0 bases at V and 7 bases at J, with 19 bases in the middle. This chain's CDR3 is CASSVDLTAIPGGYTF. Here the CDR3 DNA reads TGTGCCAGCAGCGTAGATTTGACAGCCATCCCGGGTGGCTACACCTTC.

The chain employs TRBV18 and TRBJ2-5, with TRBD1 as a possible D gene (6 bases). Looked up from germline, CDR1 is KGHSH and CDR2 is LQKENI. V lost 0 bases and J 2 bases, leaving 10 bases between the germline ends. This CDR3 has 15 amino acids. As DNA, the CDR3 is TGTGCCAGCTCACCACCAGGGGGTTGGCAAGAGACCCAGTACTTC. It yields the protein CASSPPGGWQETQYF.

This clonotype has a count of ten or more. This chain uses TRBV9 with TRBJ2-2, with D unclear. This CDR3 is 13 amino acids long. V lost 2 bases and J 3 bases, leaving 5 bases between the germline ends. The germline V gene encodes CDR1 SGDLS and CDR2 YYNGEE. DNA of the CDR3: TGTGCCAGCAGCGTCTGGGACACCGGGGAGCTGTTTTTT. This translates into CASSVWDTGELFF.